Listed below are T cell receptor beta chains from one sample, sequenced in a study of STAT3 mutations in large granular lymphocyte leukemia. Assay used: immunoSEQ multiplex PCR; TCRdb lists only in-frame clones, some missing. Found here are some 5,900 clones, nearly 90% of them singletons; the top ten hold under 20%. Material: PBMCs. All receptors derive from a human donor with T large granular lymphocyte leukemia. Some clones in this sample may be carry-over from other donors' samples. Each CDR3 is given with its conserved first and last residue. The D gene is left open where the match is weak. Only part of the rows carry a size: once, few, many, or a class if the clone is expanded.

>-|TRBJ1-2|TRBV29-1|-
TGCAGCGTTGGAGTGGGGGTGGACTATGGCTACACCTTC
CSVGVGVDYGYTF
>TRBD2|TRBJ2-3|TRBV5-6|few
TGTGCCAGCAGTTATGTAGCGGGGGGCACAGATACGCAGTATTTT
CASSYVAGGTDTQYF
>-|TRBJ2-2|TRBV5-8|once
TGTGCCAGCAGCTTGGGACAGCTGTTGGGCGGGGAGCTGTTTTTT
CASSLGQLLGGELFF
>-|TRBJ2-7|TRBV28|-
TGTGCCAGCACCCTCGGGACCCCTTACGAGCAGTACTTC
CASTLGTPYEQYF
>-|TRBJ1-6|TRBV2|-
TGTGCCAGCAGTGGGATCACACTCGGGGAGTGGAATTCACCCCTCCACTTT
CASSGITLGEWNSPLHF
>-|TRBJ2-2|TRBV7-9|-
TGTGCCAGCAGCTTAGCGGGGGAGCTGTTTTTT
CASSLAGELFF
>-|TRBJ2-5|TRBV27|-
TGTGCCAGCAGTCAGGTGGGGGAGACCCAGTACTTC
CASSQVGETQYF
>-|TRBJ2-1|TRBV20-1|few
TGCAGTGCTTCCTACAATGAGCAGTTCTTC
CSASYNEQFF
>-|TRBJ1-5|TRBV4-2|-
TGTGCCAGCAGCCAGAAGCAGGAGTACAATCAGCCCCAGCATTTT
CASSQKQEYNQPQHF
>-|TRBJ2-2|TRBV4-1|-
TGCGCCAGCAGCCATGAGGGGGGGGACACCGGGGAGCTGTTTTTT
CASSHEGGDTGELFF
>-|TRBJ1-2|TRBV19|few
TGTGCCAGTACCAGACAGTCAGGCTATGGCTACACCTTC
CASTRQSGYGYTF
>-|TRBJ1-2|TRBV13|-
TGTGCCAGCAGCTTAACGGCAGGGGCTAACTATGGCTACACCTTC
CASSLTAGANYGYTF
>-|TRBJ2-1|TRBV4-3|-
TGCGCCAGCAGCCAAGAGTTAACAGGTCTACAACGTGGGCAGTTCTTC
CASSQELTGLQRGQFF
>-|TRBJ1-6|TRBV5-1|few
TGCGCCAGCAGCTTGGACGTCGAAAGGGTCTATAATTCACCCCTCCACTTT
CASSLDVERVYNSPLHF
>-|TRBJ1-4|TRBV5-1|-
TGCGCCAGCAGCCAAACGGGACCGCCTCGCGAAAAACTGTTTTTT
CASSQTGPPREKLFF
>TRBD1|TRBJ1-5|TRBV5-1|-
TGCGCCAGCTCTCCGGGACAGCCAGGTCAGCCCCAGCATTTT
CASSPGQPGQPQHF
>-|TRBJ1-5|TRBV7-2|-
TGTGCCAGCAGTTCCGCGGGTTATAGCAATCAGCCCCAGCATTTT
CASSSAGYSNQPQHF
>-|TRBJ1-1|TRBV12-1|-
TGTGCCAGCAGAGACCTGGGACTGCCGGGAACTGAAGCTTTCTTT
CASRDLGLPGTEAFF
>-|TRBJ2-7|TRBV18|once
TGTGCCAGCTCACCCTTACAGGACAGCGAGCAGTACTTC
CASSPLQDSEQYF
>-|TRBJ1-1|TRBV19|-
TGTGCCAGTAGTATAGAACTGAACACTGAAGCTTTCTTT
CASSIELNTEAFF
>-|TRBJ1-4|TRBV28|once
TGTGCCAGCAGTTTGCTGGCTTGGACCTTGAATGAAAAACTGTTTTTT
CASSLLAWTLNEKLFF
>-|TRBJ1-6|TRBV30|-
TGTGCCTGGAGCACCCCGACCCCAACCCTCCACTTT
CAWSTPTPTLHF
>-|TRBJ1-6|TRBV7-9|-
TGTGCCAGCGGCTTGGGGGACCCTTCCAATTCACCCCTCCACTTT
CASGLGDPSNSPLHF
>TRBD2|TRBJ2-1|TRBV27|once
TGTGCCAGCAGTTCTCTCTCGGGACTAGCGGCCTACAATGAGCAGTTCTTC
CASSSLSGLAAYNEQFF
>-|TRBJ1-2|TRBV5-5|few
TGTGCCAGCAGCGCGGTCGTTTTTTATGGCTACACCTTC
CASSAVVFYGYTF
>-|TRBJ1-2|TRBV28|-
TGTGCCAGCAGCCGAATGGGGAGATGGGGGCTCACCTCGTCTAACTATGGCTACACCTTC
CASSRMGRWGLTSSNYGYTF
>TRBD1|TRBJ2-5|TRBV6-1|-
TGTGCCAGCAGAAGGACAGGGGGAGGAGAGACCCAGTACTTC
CASRRTGGGETQYF
>-|TRBJ1-1|TRBV5-8|-
TGTGCCAGCAGCCGTCGGAGGGGCGAAAGGTGGGACACTGAAGCTTTCTTT
CASSRRRGERWDTEAFF
>-|TRBJ1-3|TRBV5-6|-
TGTGCCAGCAGTGGGGACACAACATACTCTGGAAACACCATATATTTT
CASSGDTTYSGNTIYF
>-|TRBJ2-3|TRBV2|-
TGTGCCAGCAGTGAAGTAGGATCCACAGATACGCAGTATTTT
CASSEVGSTDTQYF
>-|TRBJ2-3|TRBV4-1|few
TGCGCCAGCAGCCAAGAATCGTCTAGCACAGATACGCAGTATTTT
CASSQESSSTDTQYF
>-|TRBJ1-2|TRBV7-9|-
TGTGCCAGCAGCCCAAGCGGGGCGGGGGGCTACACCTTC
CASSPSGAGGYTF
>TRBD1|TRBJ1-2|TRBV19|once
TGTGCCAGTAGCCCGGGACAGGTCTATGGCTACACCTTC
CASSPGQVYGYTF
>-|TRBJ2-7|TRBV5-1|-
TGCGCCAGCAGCTTGGGGGGGTTAGAAGGCTACGAGCAGTACTTC
CASSLGGLEGYEQYF
>TRBD1|TRBJ1-4|TRBV6-5|once
TGTGCCAGCAGTTACTGGGGGACAGGGGACGAAAAACTGTTTTTT
CASSYWGTGDEKLFF
>-|TRBJ2-6|TRBV27|once
TGTGCCAGCAGTTTCATCGACCGCTCTGGGGCCAACGTCCTGACTTTC
CASSFIDRSGANVLTF
>-|TRBJ1-1|TRBV29-1|-
TGCAGCGTCTGGCCGGACGGGAACACTGAAGCTTTCTTT
CSVWPDGNTEAFF
>-|TRBJ2-7|TRBV5-1|-
TGCGCCAGCAGCTTGGGGACGACAGGCACCTACGAGCAGTACTTC
CASSLGTTGTYEQYF
>-|TRBJ2-7|TRBV2|-
TGTGCCAGCAGGGCAGAATCGACCTACGAGCAGTACTTC
CASRAESTYEQYF
>-|TRBJ2-7|TRBV15|-
TGTGCCACCAGCAGAGACCACGGTCGGGGGGAGCAGTACTTC
CATSRDHGRGEQYF
>-|TRBJ1-4|TRBV7-4|-
TGTGCCAGCAGCTTAAAATATTCGAGTGAAAAACTGTTTTTT
CASSLKYSSEKLFF
>TRBD1|TRBJ1-4|TRBV18|few
TGTGCCAGCTCGCTCGACAGGGACGGAAAACTGTTTTTT
CASSLDRDGKLFF